This T cell receptor (beta chain) was identified in a study of identical twins. Findings of the study overall: Fewer insertions characterized abundant cord blood beta clonotypes, whereas memory repertoires showed none. Within twin pairs, the out-of-frame alpha sequences they shared showed excess low generation probability. The study found weaker excess twin sharing in beta out-of-frame sequences.

A universal primer site was incorporated via template switching, and the cDNA contained unique molecular identifiers. Each CDR3 protein gets one entry after TCRdb re-called the 5' RACE reads with MiXCR. Of 510,000 or so distinct CDR3 sequences in the sample, 15% were seen once. In regard to this clonotype: Antigen specificity is unknown.

This CDR3 is 13 amino acids long. V was shortened by 6 bases and J by 8 bases, with 17 bases between the two germline ends. Germline values: CDR1 DFQATT, CDR2 SNEGSKA (reference sequence). These same data were also listed under a study on yellow fever vaccine responses in identical twins.

This sequence originates from a woman in her late teens or twenties in good health. The chain links TRBV20-1 to TRBJ2-1; D may be TRBD2 (5 bases). The material sequenced was CD4+ T cells sorted from blood. CDR3 sequence reads: CSAARAAMHEQFF. Here the CDR3 DNA reads TGCAGTGCGGCGAGGGCAGCAATGCATGAGCAGTTCTTC.